This T cell receptor beta chain was sequenced in a study of T cell repertoires in cytomegalovirus infection. Study overall: Carrying CMV and the relevant HLA type showed in public TCR beta signatures. Points from the study as a whole: Cumulative public TCR beta family frequency identified CMV carriers with the relevant HLA.

MiXCR, applied by TCRdb to the reads, yields one record per CDR3 protein. The top ten clones hold around 20% of a sample with about 280,000 distinct CDR3 sequences, 22% of them seen once. As concerns this clonotype: Its antigen remains unknown.

The length of the CDR3 is 15 residues. J lost 6 bases, V lost 4 bases, and 9 bases had no gene match. The rearrangement links TRBV12-3 or TRBV12-4 to TRBJ1-2; 9 bases fit TRBD1. This sample comprised cultured PBMCs, obtained from culture after CMV antigen stimulation. The sequence came from a human donor in good health (CMV status not recorded). Some clones in this sample may be carry-over from other donors' samples. The CDR3 loop is CASSWFWDREDGYTF. The CDR3 DNA sequence: TGTGCCAGCAGTTGGTTCTGGGACAGGGAAGATGGCTACACCTTC.